One and the same sample provided the 29 T cell receptor beta chains below, sequenced in a study of T cell responses to AZD1222 COVID-19 vaccine. Method: immunoSEQ multiplex PCR; TCRdb's copy keeps in-frame clones and lacks some. The sample lists roughly 97,000 clones, approximately 89% occurring once. This material consisted of peripheral blood, taken on day 0 of AZD1222 vaccination. Source of these receptors: an adult in good health.

The V gene is TRBV7-6, the J gene TRBJ1-2; 11 bases align to TRBD1. V shed 6 bases, J shed 7 bases, and the junction held 10 bases outside the gene matches. Germline loops: CDR1 SGHVS, CDR2 FNYEAQ. The CDR3 consists of 15 residues. CDR3 DNA: TGTGCCAGCAGGCCTACCACCGGGACAGGGGGTGGCTACACCTTC. Its protein is CASRPTTGTGGGYTF.

J is TRBJ2-2 and V is TRBV27; D ambiguous. The CDR3 loop spans 13 amino acids. The V gene's germline CDR1 is MNHEY and CDR2 SMNVEV (reference sequence). Deletions cut 3 bases from V and 2 bases from J, with 4 bases between. The CDR3 sequence: CASSFFNTGELFF. CDR3 DNA sequence: TGTGCCAGCAGTTTCTTTAACACCGGGGAGCTGTTTTTT.

The chain combines TRBV19 with TRBJ2-7; TRBD2 aligns across 7 bases. Trimming removed 1 base from V and 4 bases from J; junction bases left unmatched: 7. The CDR3 totals 15 residues. Germline loops: CDR1 LNHDA, CDR2 SQIVND (reference sequence). The CDR3 DNA reads TGTGCCAGTAGTATAGCAGGCGGGAGTCCGTACGAGCAGTACTTC. It codes for CASSIAGGSPYEQYF.

The chain carries TRBV28 and TRBJ1-1, with D tentatively TRBD1 (6 bases). This CDR3 has 13 amino acids. V lost 2 bases and J lost 11, with 15 bases in between. From germline, CDR1 is MDHEN and CDR2 SYDVKM. CDR3 amino acids: CASSLVGGAVAFF. In DNA, the CDR3 is TGTGCCAGCAGTTTAGTTGGGGGCGCGGTTGCTTTCTTT.

This chain connects TRBV5-1 to TRBJ1-2; tentative D call: TRBD1 (5 bases). The germline V gene encodes CDR1 SGHRS and CDR2 YFSETQ. This CDR3 is built from 15 residues. Trimming shortened V by 0 bases and J by 0 bases, and 9 bases separated the two germline ends. The chain's CDR3 is CASSLGQPANYGYTF. The CDR3 bases are TGCGCCAGCAGCTTGGGACAGCCAGCTAACTATGGCTACACCTTC.

The chain links TRBV28 to TRBJ2-3, with D tentatively TRBD1 or TRBD2 (5 bases each). The CDR3 is 16 residues long. Trimming took off 5 bases at V and 0 bases at J, with 15 bases between the two ends. CDR1 is MDHEN and CDR2 is SYDVKM in the germline V gene. CDR3 sequence: CASSPYPGGSTDTQYF. DNA for the CDR3: TGTGCCAGCAGTCCATACCCTGGGGGTAGCACAGATACGCAGTATTTT.

The chain combines TRBV5-4 with TRBJ2-1; D is undetermined. CDR3 size: 15 residues. Looked up from germline, CDR1 is SGHNT and CDR2 is YYREEE (reference sequence). Trimming pared 0 bases from V and 8 bases from J, leaving 15 bases between. CDR3 amino acids: CASSLEVGKVDEQFF. The CDR3 DNA reads as TGTGCCAGCAGCTTGGAAGTGGGGAAGGTCGATGAGCAGTTCTTC.

The chain uses TRBV6-5 and TRBJ1-2; the D gene is possibly TRBD1 (6 bases). V shed 5 bases and J shed 4 bases, with 11 bases lying between them. The CDR3 loop spans 13 amino acids. The germline V gene has CDR1 MNHEY and CDR2 SVGAGI. The CDR3 nucleotides read TGTGCCAGCAGTATTGGACAGCTCTATGGCTACACCTTC. It is translated as CASSIGQLYGYTF.

J is TRBJ1-2 and V is TRBV7-9; D gene unclear. Trimming left V 5 bases short and J 2 bases short, with 12 bases between. This CDR3 has 14 amino acids. Germline V gene lookup returns CDR1 SEHNR and CDR2 FQNEAQ (reference sequence). The CDR3 sequence is CASSLTSPNYGYTF. For the CDR3, the DNA is TGTGCCAGCAGCCTAACATCACCCAACTATGGCTACACCTTC.

V usage is TRBV7-3 and J usage is TRBJ1-3, with a weak D call TRBD1 (6 bases). V dropped 2 bases and J dropped 0 bases, with 11 bases sitting between them. This CDR3 comprises 16 residues. Germline CDR1 reads SGHTA; CDR2 reads FQGTGA. CDR3 amino acids: CASSLGPGASGNTIYF. The CDR3 DNA is TGTGCCAGCAGCTTAGGGCCGGGGGCCTCTGGAAACACCATATATTTT.

The chain uses TRBV2 and TRBJ1-1; D might be TRBD1 (5 bases). V was shortened by 4 bases and J by 4 bases, with 13 bases between the two germline ends. The CDR3 loop spans 14 amino acids. Germline assignment: CDR1 SNHLY and CDR2 FYNNEI. CDR3 sequence: CASSAWGRSTEAFF. The CDR3 DNA follows: TGTGCCAGCAGTGCATGGGGCCGGTCCACTGAAGCTTTCTTT.

The chain carries TRBV1 and TRBJ2-7; the table's D call, TRBD2, has no DNA check behind it. TRBV1 is tagged as a pseudogene. The CDR3 sequence is 16 residues long. DNA of the CDR3: TGCACCAGCAGCTCTACCTGGGGGGATAGCTCCTACGAGCAGTACTTC. This translates into CTSSSTWGDSSYEQYF.

CDR3 in amino acids: CASSPVGDDNQPQHF. In DNA form, the CDR3 reads TGTGCCAGCAGCCCCGTAGGGGACGACAATCAGCCCCAGCATTTT. The chain links TRBV5-4 to TRBJ1-5; the D gene is possibly TRBD1 (5 bases). This CDR3 is built from 15 residues. The germline V gene encodes CDR1 SGHNT and CDR2 YYREEE (reference sequence). The V gene lost 4 bases and the J gene lost 3 bases, with 14 bases spanning the gap. The full variable domain, rest sourced from reference TRBV5-4 and TRBJ1-5, is ETGVTQSPTHLIKTRGQQVTLRCSSQSGHNTVSWYQQALGQGPQFIFQYYREEENGRGNFPPRFSGLQFPNYSSELNVNALELDDSALYLCASSPVGDDNQPQHFGDGTRLSIL.

V and J are TRBV10-3 and TRBJ1-3, with no clear D. V was pared by 6 bases and J by 7 bases, with 13 bases between. Germline CDR1 ENHRY, CDR2 SYGVKD. This CDR3 is built from 13 residues. CDR3 sequence reads: CAISLKVGNTIYF. Written as DNA, the CDR3 is TGTGCCATCAGCCTAAAAGTCGGTAACACCATATATTTT.

This chain joins TRBV4-2 and TRBJ2-5; tentatively, D is TRBD2 (6 bases). Trimming removed 0 bases at V and 9 bases at J, with 23 bases between. Germline V gene sequence: CDR1 LGHNA, CDR2 YNFKEQ. The CDR3 loop spans 17 amino acids. Here the CDR3 reads CASSQDIGTTDGGAQYF. The CDR3 DNA reads TGTGCCAGCAGCCAAGATATAGGGACCACTGACGGAGGGGCCCAGTACTTC.

This sequence joins TRBV6-4 and TRBJ1-3; D uncertain. The germline CDR1 and CDR2 sequences are MRHNA and SNTAGT. The CDR3 contains 14 residues. V lost 0 bases and J lost 5, with 8 bases in between. CDR3 sequence (DNA): TGTGCCAGCAGTGACTCGATGGGCAGAAACACCATATATTTT. As protein: CASSDSMGRNTIYF.

The V call is TRBV7-3, the J call TRBJ2-2; the D gene is possibly TRBD2 (7 bases). The CDR3 contains 15 residues. V was pared by 3 bases and J by 4 bases, with 12 bases between. Germline loops: CDR1 SGHTA, CDR2 FQGTGA. The CDR3 here is CASSFGGAPTGELFF. The CDR3 nucleotides are TGTGCCAGCAGCTTTGGGGGGGCCCCCACCGGGGAGCTGTTTTTT.

The chain recombines TRBV18 with TRBJ2-1; 7 positions agree with TRBD1. Germline V gene sequence: CDR1 KGHSH, CDR2 LQKENI. The CDR3 loop spans 16 amino acids. After removal of 5 bases from V and 1 base from J, the junction contained 8 bases not matched to a gene. The CDR3 nucleotides read TGTGCCAGCTCATCCCTCCAGGACAGGTCCTACAATGAGCAGTTCTTC. It yields the protein CASSSLQDRSYNEQFF.

The rearrangement uses TRBV12-3 or TRBV12-4 and TRBJ1-1; 7 bases line up with TRBD1. V shed 5 bases, J shed 7 bases, and the junction held 7 bases outside the gene matches. This CDR3 has 13 residues. Written as DNA, the CDR3 is TGTGCCAGCAGTAAGGACAGGTCCAATGAAGCTTTCTTT. The encoded protein is CASSKDRSNEAFF.

J is TRBJ2-1 and V is TRBV6-1; D perhaps matches TRBD2 (7 bases). CDR1 is MNHNS, CDR2 SASEGT, per germline. CDR3 length: 17 residues. The V end lost 2 bases, the J end lost 5 bases, and 19 bases lay between the germline ends. DNA of the CDR3: TGTGCCAGCAGTGAATGGTTAGTGGGGGGGCAAAACAATGAGCAGTTCTTC. Protein: CASSEWLVGGQNNEQFF.

DNA of the CDR3: TGCGCCAGCAGCTCGGGACAGGGGGGCCAAGAGACCCAGTACTTC. Its translation is CASSSGQGGQETQYF. This chain links TRBV5-1 with TRBJ2-5; TRBD1 matches 11 bases. In germline, CDR1 is SGHRS, CDR2 YFSETQ. Unmatched junction bases numbered 2, after V lost 3 bases and J lost 1 base. The CDR3 runs 15 residues.

The CDR3 DNA is TGTGCCAGCAGCCAAGGACAGGGGGAGACGAACACCATATATTTT. It specifies CASSQGQGETNTIYF. This sequence joins TRBV5-4 and TRBJ1-3; 10 nucleotides align to TRBD1. Germline CDR1 and CDR2: SGHNT and YYREEE (reference sequence). The V and J ends lost 4 bases and 7 bases, in that order; junction bases with no gene match: 8. The CDR3 spans 15 residues.

The J gene is TRBJ1-5, the V gene TRBV9; 10 positions agree with TRBD1. Germline V gene sequence: CDR1 SGDLS, CDR2 YYNGEE. The trim removed 4 bases at V and 4 bases at J, leaving 8 bases unmatched. The CDR3 is 16 amino acids. CDR3 DNA sequence: TGTGCCAGCAGCACCGGGACAGGGGTCCTAAATCAGCCCCAGCATTTT. Translated: CASSTGTGVLNQPQHF.

The chain joins TRBV4-2 to TRBJ1-5; D unresolved. The CDR3 has 15 amino acids. Trimming left V 1 base short and J 0 bases short, with 7 bases between. The germline V gene encodes CDR1 LGHNA and CDR2 YNFKEQ. Written as DNA, the CDR3 is TGTGCCAGCAGCCAAGTTTGGGATAGCAATCAGCCCCAGCATTTT. This encodes CASSQVWDSNQPQHF.

In regard to this clone: Other DNA sequences from this sample encode an identical CDR3 as well. The chain employs TRBV13 and TRBJ1-4; D ambiguous. The CDR3 consists of 13 residues. V was trimmed by 4 bases and J by 8 bases, leaving 11 bases between them. Per germline, CDR1 PRHDT and CDR2 FYEKMQ (reference sequence). The CDR3 region has the DNA TGTGCCAGCAGCTCCGATGTAGGGGAAAAACTGTTTTTT. Translating it yields CASSSDVGEKLFF. Looking up the rest from reference TRBV13 and TRBJ1-4 gives the full variable domain: AAGVIQSPRHLIKEKRETATLKCYPIPRHDTVYWYQQGPGQDPQFLISFYEKMQSDKGSIPDRFSAQQFSDYHSELNMSSLELGDSALYFCASSSDVGEKLFFGSGTQLSVL.

The chain carries TRBV5-1 and TRBJ2-7, with D unclear. Germline V lookup: CDR1 SGHRS, CDR2 YFSETQ. V was clipped by 5 bases and J by 3 bases, with 24 bases between them. The CDR3 is 17 residues long. CDR3 loop: CASSLVWTKGTDYEQYF. For the CDR3, the DNA is TGCGCCAGCAGTCTTGTTTGGACGAAGGGCACAGACTACGAGCAGTACTTC.

V is TRBV9 and J is TRBJ2-5, with D possibly TRBD2 on 7 matching bases. The length of the CDR3 is 19 residues. Germline V gene lookup returns CDR1 SGDLS and CDR2 YYNGEE. V shed 0 bases and J shed 1 base, with 22 bases lying between them. The chain's CDR3 is CASSVATGGGAVSQETQYF. CDR3 coding DNA: TGTGCCAGCAGCGTAGCTACGGGTGGGGGGGCGGTGTCCCAAGAGACCCAGTACTTC.

The CDR3: CAIIRTVVSDQPQHF. The CDR3 region has the DNA TGTGCCATCATTAGGACCGTCGTTAGTGATCAGCCCCAGCATTTT. This chain links TRBV10-3 with TRBJ1-5; no definite D call. The CDR3 runs 15 residues. The V and J ends lost 7 bases and 5 bases respectively, with 18 bases between them. CDR1 and CDR2 from the germline V gene are ENHRY and SYGVKD.

The chain uses TRBV18 and TRBJ1-1; unclear D gene. Germline-derived CDR1 and CDR2 are KGHSH and LQKENI. The V end lost 3 bases, the J end lost 3 bases, and 11 bases lay between the germline ends. This CDR3 is 14 amino acids long. For the CDR3, the DNA is TGTGCCAGCTCACCTCAGACGTGGGACACTGAAGCTTTCTTT. This translates into CASSPQTWDTEAFF.